These T cell receptor beta chains were read from a single sample in a study of CD8 T cells in Susac syndrome. From the immunoSEQ multiplex PCR reads, TCRdb called clonotypes with MiXCR, one entry per CDR3 protein. The table shows about 250,000 distinct CDR3 sequences, with 93% occurring only once. The sequencing input was CD4+ T cells from PBMCs. These receptors came from a human donor with multiple sclerosis. CDR3s include the opening cysteine and the closing phenylalanine or tryptophan. Each record gives: D gene, clone size, J gene, V gene, CDR3 DNA, CDR3 protein. D genes are given only for firm matches. Clone size appears in some rows only: once, few, many, or a class for an expanded clone.

D gene: NA; clone size: NA; J gene: TRBJ1-4; V gene: TRBV4-1; CDR3 DNA: TGCGCCAGCAGCCACGGTGAAAAACTGTTTTTT; CDR3 protein: CASSHGEKLFF
D gene: NA; clone size: NA; J gene: TRBJ2-5; V gene: TRBV30; CDR3 DNA: TGTGCCTGGAAGGGGGGGCGAAGGGAGACCCAGTACTTC; CDR3 protein: CAWKGGRRETQYF
D gene: TRBD1; clone size: NA; J gene: TRBJ2-7; V gene: TRBV5-1; CDR3 DNA: TGCGCCAGCAGCCTAGACAGGGGTCAAAACTCCTACGAGCAGTACTTC; CDR3 protein: CASSLDRGQNSYEQYF
D gene: NA; clone size: NA; J gene: TRBJ2-5; V gene: TRBV20-1; CDR3 DNA: TGCAGTGCTAGAGATTTGGGGGAATCCCAAGAGACCCAGTACTTC; CDR3 protein: CSARDLGESQETQYF
D gene: NA; clone size: NA; J gene: TRBJ2-2; V gene: TRBV19; CDR3 DNA: TGTGCCAGTAGTATGTCTGCCAGGGGCTTGAACACCGGGGAGCTGTTTTTT; CDR3 protein: CASSMSARGLNTGELFF
D gene: NA; clone size: NA; J gene: TRBJ1-1; V gene: TRBV5-4; CDR3 DNA: TGTGCCAGCAGCTCACGCAAACAGGCGATGAACACTGAAGCTTTCTTT; CDR3 protein: CASSSRKQAMNTEAFF
D gene: TRBD1; clone size: NA; J gene: TRBJ2-7; V gene: TRBV6-5; CDR3 DNA: TGTGCCAGCAGCCCAGGGACAGGGGCCCTCTACGAGCAGTACTTC; CDR3 protein: CASSPGTGALYEQYF
D gene: NA; clone size: NA; J gene: TRBJ1-1; V gene: TRBV3-1; CDR3 DNA: TGTGCCAGCAGCCCCCGGGGACAGAACACTGAAGCTTTCTTT; CDR3 protein: CASSPRGQNTEAFF
D gene: NA; clone size: NA; J gene: TRBJ1-5; V gene: TRBV19; CDR3 DNA: TGTGCCAGTAGTTCCGACAGGTCAAGCGATCAGCCCCAGCATTTT; CDR3 protein: CASSSDRSSDQPQHF
D gene: TRBD1; clone size: NA; J gene: TRBJ2-7; V gene: TRBV24-1; CDR3 DNA: TGTGCCACCAGTGATCCGGGACAGGGGGCTTACGAGCAGTACTTC; CDR3 protein: CATSDPGQGAYEQYF
D gene: TRBD1; clone size: NA; J gene: TRBJ2-2; V gene: TRBV18; CDR3 DNA: TGTGCCAGCTCACAAGGACAGGTGGCCGGGGAGCTGTTTTTT; CDR3 protein: CASSQGQVAGELFF
D gene: TRBD1; clone size: NA; J gene: TRBJ2-1; V gene: TRBV20-1; CDR3 DNA: TGCAGTGCTAATAGACAGGGGGGATCCTACAATGAGCAGTTCTTC; CDR3 protein: CSANRQGGSYNEQFF
D gene: NA; clone size: NA; J gene: TRBJ2-5; V gene: TRBV28; CDR3 DNA: TGTGCCAGCAGTCCGGCGGACTGGAAAGAGACCCAGTACTTC; CDR3 protein: CASSPADWKETQYF
D gene: NA; clone size: NA; J gene: TRBJ1-4; V gene: TRBV9; CDR3 DNA: TGTGCCAGCAGCGTAGATTTCCGGAGTAGTTACGAAAAACTGTTTTTT; CDR3 protein: CASSVDFRSSYEKLFF
D gene: NA; clone size: NA; J gene: TRBJ2-1; V gene: TRBV5-1; CDR3 DNA: TGCGCCAGCAGCTTGGGAGTAAGGGGTAGAGGGAATGAGCAGTTCTTC; CDR3 protein: CASSLGVRGRGNEQFF
D gene: NA; clone size: NA; J gene: TRBJ2-6; V gene: TRBV5-1; CDR3 DNA: TGCGCCAGCAGCTTGGAGGGCGGCAGCTCTGGGGCCAACGTCCTGACTTTC; CDR3 protein: CASSLEGGSSGANVLTF
D gene: NA; clone size: NA; J gene: TRBJ2-7; V gene: TRBV5-1; CDR3 DNA: TGCGCCAGCAGCTTGGGGCGGGACAGCCTGCAGTCGAATCGTTACGAGCAGTACTTC; CDR3 protein: CASSLGRDSLQSNRYEQYF
D gene: NA; clone size: once; J gene: TRBJ2-5; V gene: TRBV5-1; CDR3 DNA: TGCGCCAGCAGCTTGGGTGCCAACAAAGAGACCCAGTACTTC; CDR3 protein: CASSLGANKETQYF
D gene: NA; clone size: NA; J gene: TRBJ2-7; V gene: TRBV18; CDR3 DNA: TGTGCCAGCTCACCACGAGGACATAACTACGAGCAGTACTTC; CDR3 protein: CASSPRGHNYEQYF
D gene: NA; clone size: NA; J gene: TRBJ2-1; V gene: TRBV11-2; CDR3 DNA: TGTGCCAGCAGCCCGATGGGGCTCTCCTACAATGAGCAGTTCTTC; CDR3 protein: CASSPMGLSYNEQFF
D gene: TRBD2; clone size: NA; J gene: TRBJ2-3; V gene: TRBV20-1; CDR3 DNA: TGCAGTGCTATCACACCGGGACTAGCGGGAGCTGATACGCAGTATTTT; CDR3 protein: CSAITPGLAGADTQYF
D gene: NA; clone size: NA; J gene: TRBJ2-2; V gene: TRBV12-3/TRBV12-4; CDR3 DNA: TGTGCCAGCAGTTTGAACAGGGTAACCGGGGAGCTGTTTTTT; CDR3 protein: CASSLNRVTGELFF
D gene: TRBD2; clone size: NA; J gene: TRBJ2-1; V gene: TRBV18; CDR3 DNA: TGTGCCAGCTCACCAACAGCGGGGAACTTCAATGAGCAGTTCTTC; CDR3 protein: CASSPTAGNFNEQFF